Listed below are T cell receptor beta chains from one sample, sequenced in a study of T cell responses to AZD1222 COVID-19 vaccine. The protocol was immunoSEQ multiplex PCR, while the TCRdb copy is restricted to in-frame clones and leaves out a portion. The sample contains about 190,000 clones, 85% to 95% of which appear only once. The source was peripheral blood, collected on day 0 of AZD1222 vaccination. Every receptor here comes from an adult in good health. CDR3s include the opening cysteine and the closing phenylalanine or tryptophan. The D gene is left open where the match is weak. Part of the rows lack a size; the others show once, few, many or a class for expanded clones.

D: TRBD1; V: TRBV27; J: TRBJ1-2; size: -; CDR3: CASSLSRDRGYHYGYTF; DNA: TGTGCCAGCAGTTTAAGTCGGGACAGGGGGTACCACTATGGCTACACCTTC
D: TRBD1; V: TRBV7-9; J: TRBJ1-3; size: -; CDR3: CASSGGQGLSGNTIYF; DNA: TGTGCCAGCAGCGGCGGACAGGGACTCTCTGGAAACACCATATATTTT
D: TRBD1; V: TRBV4-2; J: TRBJ1-4; size: -; CDR3: CASSRTGDEKLFF; DNA: TGTGCCAGCAGCCGAACAGGGGATGAAAAACTGTTTTTT
D: -; V: TRBV28; J: TRBJ1-2; size: -; CDR3: CATSLGAGWYGYTF; DNA: TGTGCCACCTCGTTGGGGGCTGGTTGGTATGGCTACACCTTC
D: -; V: TRBV18; J: TRBJ1-2; size: -; CDR3: CASSQRSRQVQANYGYTF; DNA: TGTGCCAGCTCACAACGATCCCGACAGGTCCAAGCTAACTATGGCTACACCTTC
D: TRBD1; V: TRBV20-1; J: TRBJ2-1; size: once; CDR3: CSGQGADEQFF; DNA: TGCAGTGGTCAGGGGGCCGATGAGCAGTTCTTC
D: TRBD2; V: TRBV5-4; J: TRBJ2-5; size: -; CDR3: CASSASGTSQETQYF; DNA: TGTGCCAGCAGTGCTAGCGGGACTTCTCAAGAGACCCAGTACTTC
D: -; V: TRBV9; J: TRBJ1-2; size: -; CDR3: CASSENGFSFNYGYTF; DNA: TGTGCCAGCAGCGAAAACGGGTTTTCCTTTAACTATGGCTACACCTTC
D: -; V: TRBV3-1/TRBV3-2; J: TRBJ1-1; size: -; CDR3: CASSHRRNTEAFF; DNA: TGTGCCAGCAGCCATCGCAGGAACACTGAAGCTTTCTTT
D: -; V: TRBV27; J: TRBJ2-1; size: -; CDR3: CASSYGRSEQFF; DNA: TGTGCCAGCAGTTACGGGAGAAGTGAGCAGTTCTTC
D: -; V: TRBV18; J: TRBJ2-3; size: -; CDR3: CASSPRRDADTQYF; DNA: TGTGCCAGCTCGCCCCGGCGGGACGCAGATACGCAGTATTTT
D: -; V: TRBV18; J: TRBJ1-4; size: once; CDR3: CASSPVLGLATNEKLFF; DNA: TGTGCCAGCTCACCAGTATTGGGACTTGCAACTAATGAAAAACTGTTTTTT
D: TRBD2; V: TRBV2; J: TRBJ2-1; size: -; CDR3: CASLWASGGGNEQFF; DNA: TGTGCCAGCCTCTGGGCTAGCGGGGGGGGCAATGAGCAGTTCTTC
D: TRBD1; V: TRBV5-4; J: TRBJ1-4; size: -; CDR3: CASSLQGADEKLFF; DNA: TGTGCCAGCAGCTTACAGGGGGCGGATGAAAAACTGTTTTTT
D: TRBD2; V: TRBV19; J: TRBJ2-1; size: -; CDR3: CASGRGRVNEQFF; DNA: TGTGCCAGTGGACGGGGGAGGGTGAATGAGCAGTTCTTC
D: -; V: TRBV7-2; J: TRBJ2-3; size: -; CDR3: CASSSSVPTKYF; DNA: TGTGCCAGCAGCTCTAGCGTCCCCACCAAGTATTTT
D: -; V: TRBV23-1; J: TRBJ2-1; size: -; CDR3: CASSQSKEEQARPTTTNEQFF; DNA: TGCGCCAGCAGTCAATCGAAGGAAGAGCAGGCACGACCAACTACGACAAATGAGCAGTTCTTC
D: -; V: TRBV28; J: TRBJ1-5; size: -; CDR3: CASSQGGDSNQPQHF; DNA: TGTGCCAGCAGTCAAGGGGGGGATAGCAATCAGCCCCAGCATTTT
D: -; V: TRBV29-1; J: TRBJ1-5; size: -; CDR3: CSVQTGTNQPQHF; DNA: TGCAGCGTGCAGACGGGTACAAATCAGCCCCAGCATTTT
D: -; V: TRBV3-1/TRBV3-2; J: TRBJ1-1; size: -; CDR3: CASSLKYGSGLGNTEAFF; DNA: TGTGCCAGCAGCCTCAAGTACGGTTCCGGCTTGGGGAACACTGAAGCTTTCTTT
D: -; V: TRBV20-1; J: TRBJ1-2; size: once; CDR3: CSAWGGEGYTF; DNA: TGCAGTGCCTGGGGGGGAGAGGGCTACACCTTC
D: -; V: TRBV7-9; J: TRBJ1-4; size: -; CDR3: CASSLALGANEKLFF; DNA: TGTGCCAGCAGCTTAGCGCTGGGGGCTAATGAAAAACTGTTTTTT
D: -; V: TRBV3-1/TRBV3-2; J: TRBJ1-4; size: -; CDR3: CASSQGENEKLFF; DNA: TGTGCCAGCAGCCAAGGGGAAAATGAAAAACTGTTTTTT
D: -; V: TRBV13; J: TRBJ1-2; size: -; CDR3: CASSYSVGQFGYTF; DNA: TGTGCCAGCAGCTATTCTGTAGGACAGTTTGGCTACACCTTC
D: -; V: TRBV6-1; J: TRBJ2-7; size: -; CDR3: CASSEWALKHSYEQYF; DNA: TGTGCCAGCAGTGAATGGGCCCTAAAGCACTCCTACGAGCAGTACTTC
D: -; V: TRBV29-1; J: TRBJ1-2; size: -; CDR3: CSVRRDYGYTF; DNA: TGCAGCGTTAGGAGAGACTATGGCTACACCTTC
D: -; V: TRBV18; J: TRBJ2-1; size: -; CDR3: CASSPPGQWEEQFF; DNA: TGTGCCAGCTCACCCCCGGGACAATGGGAGGAGCAGTTCTTC
D: -; V: TRBV7-2; J: TRBJ1-3; size: once; CDR3: CASSLIGRDSGNTIYF; DNA: TGTGCCAGCAGCTTAATCGGCAGGGACTCTGGAAACACCATATATTTT
D: TRBD1; V: TRBV5-1; J: TRBJ1-2; size: -; CDR3: CASRDSQANYGYTF; DNA: TGCGCCAGCCGGGACAGCCAGGCTAACTATGGCTACACCTTC
D: TRBD1; V: TRBV19; J: TRBJ2-2; size: -; CDR3: CASTDRDRYTGELFF; DNA: TGTGCCAGTACCGACCGGGACAGGTACACCGGGGAGCTGTTTTTT
D: -; V: TRBV5-1; J: TRBJ1-1; size: -; CDR3: CASSLNPNTEAFF; DNA: TGCGCCAGCAGCTTAAACCCGAACACTGAAGCTTTCTTT
D: -; V: TRBV30; J: TRBJ2-1; size: -; CDR3: CAWNRAYEQFF; DNA: TGTGCCTGGAACCGGGCCTATGAGCAGTTCTTC
D: -; V: TRBV11-3; J: TRBJ1-1; size: -; CDR3: CASQEGEGTEAFF; DNA: TGTGCCAGCCAGGAGGGGGAGGGCACTGAAGCTTTCTTT
D: TRBD1; V: TRBV6-4; J: TRBJ1-6; size: -; CDR3: CASRTTGTGGLPLHF; DNA: TGTGCCAGCAGGACAACCGGGACAGGGGGCTTACCCCTCCACTTT
D: -; V: TRBV27; J: TRBJ2-2; size: few; CDR3: CASSRLQGSPGELFF; DNA: TGTGCCAGCAGCCGGCTCCAGGGGTCTCCCGGGGAGCTGTTTTTT
D: TRBD1; V: TRBV18; J: TRBJ1-1; size: -; CDR3: CASSPPRTGLTEAFF; DNA: TGTGCCAGCTCACCACCGAGGACAGGGTTGACTGAAGCTTTCTTT
D: -; V: TRBV19; J: TRBJ1-2; size: -; CDR3: CASSIGDNLNYGYTF; DNA: TGTGCCAGTAGTATAGGAGACAATCTCAACTATGGCTACACCTTC
D: -; V: TRBV19; J: TRBJ1-2; size: -; CDR3: CASSIVGQRVLYGYTF; DNA: TGTGCCAGTAGTATAGTTGGACAGAGGGTCTTGTATGGCTACACCTTC
D: TRBD2; V: TRBV27; J: TRBJ2-1; size: -; CDR3: CAPPGGGVPGGNEQFF; DNA: TGTGCCCCCCCGGGTGGCGGGGTGCCCGGGGGGAATGAGCAGTTCTTC
D: TRBD1; V: TRBV14; J: TRBJ1-4; size: -; CDR3: CASSNKRQGPVEKLFF; DNA: TGTGCCAGCAGCAATAAAAGACAGGGACCGGTTGAAAAACTGTTTTTT
D: -; V: TRBV2; J: TRBJ1-5; size: -; CDR3: CASGRGGSNQPQHF; DNA: TGTGCCAGCGGCAGGGGAGGATCAAATCAGCCCCAGCATTTT
D: -; V: TRBV7-6; J: TRBJ2-5; size: -; CDR3: CASSLAGGLETQYF; DNA: TGTGCCAGCAGCTTAGCGGGGGGCTTAGAGACCCAGTACTTC
D: -; V: TRBV6-6; J: TRBJ1-2; size: -; CDR3: CASSPPGGRGYTF; DNA: TGTGCCAGCAGTCCACCCGGGGGGCGTGGCTACACCTTC
D: TRBD1; V: TRBV11-1; J: TRBJ1-6; size: -; CDR3: CASRGQYNSPLHF; DNA: TGTGCCAGCAGGGGACAGTATAATTCACCCCTCCACTTT
D: TRBD1; V: TRBV3-1/TRBV3-2; J: TRBJ1-2; size: -; CDR3: CASSQEDRGPNYGYTF; DNA: TGTGCCAGCAGCCAAGAGGACAGGGGGCCGAACTATGGCTACACCTTC
D: TRBD2; V: TRBV7-3; J: TRBJ2-1; size: -; CDR3: CASSPVAGASLNEQFF; DNA: TGTGCCAGCAGCCCCGTAGCGGGGGCCTCGCTCAATGAGCAGTTCTTC
D: -; V: TRBV6-5; J: TRBJ1-2; size: -; CDR3: CASSYSQGAGYYGYTF; DNA: TGTGCCAGCAGTTACTCCCAGGGAGCAGGCTACTATGGCTACACCTTC
D: -; V: TRBV7-9; J: TRBJ1-2; size: once; CDR3: CASSPGLRSYTF; DNA: TGTGCCAGCAGCCCAGGCTTAAGAAGCTACACCTTC
D: -; V: TRBV19; J: TRBJ1-4; size: -; CDR3: CASSIRVGFGEKLFF; DNA: TGTGCCAGTAGTATACGAGTGGGCTTCGGTGAAAAACTGTTTTTT
D: TRBD2; V: TRBV25-1; J: TRBJ2-5; size: -; CDR3: CASSVASGGEETQYF; DNA: TGTGCCAGCAGTGTCGCTAGCGGGGGGGAGGAGACCCAGTACTTC
D: -; V: TRBV6-1; J: TRBJ2-6; size: -; CDR3: CASSGRQLSSGANVLTF; DNA: TGTGCCAGCAGTGGTCGACAGCTTAGCTCTGGGGCCAACGTCCTGACTTTC
D: -; V: TRBV9; J: TRBJ1-3; size: -; CDR3: CASSVDQSSGNTIYF; DNA: TGTGCCAGCAGCGTAGATCAGAGCTCTGGAAACACCATATATTTT
D: -; V: TRBV19; J: TRBJ2-5; size: -; CDR3: CASSSAVQGGETQYF; DNA: TGTGCCAGTAGTTCGGCTGTTCAGGGTGGAGAGACCCAGTACTTC
D: -; V: TRBV4-1; J: TRBJ1-3; size: -; CDR3: CASSQDPRGSGNTIYF; DNA: TGCGCCAGCAGCCAAGATCCCCGGGGCTCTGGAAACACCATATATTTT
D: TRBD1; V: TRBV9; J: TRBJ1-1; size: -; CDR3: CASSDRQGRVTEAFF; DNA: TGTGCCAGCAGCGACCGACAGGGGAGGGTCACTGAAGCTTTCTTT